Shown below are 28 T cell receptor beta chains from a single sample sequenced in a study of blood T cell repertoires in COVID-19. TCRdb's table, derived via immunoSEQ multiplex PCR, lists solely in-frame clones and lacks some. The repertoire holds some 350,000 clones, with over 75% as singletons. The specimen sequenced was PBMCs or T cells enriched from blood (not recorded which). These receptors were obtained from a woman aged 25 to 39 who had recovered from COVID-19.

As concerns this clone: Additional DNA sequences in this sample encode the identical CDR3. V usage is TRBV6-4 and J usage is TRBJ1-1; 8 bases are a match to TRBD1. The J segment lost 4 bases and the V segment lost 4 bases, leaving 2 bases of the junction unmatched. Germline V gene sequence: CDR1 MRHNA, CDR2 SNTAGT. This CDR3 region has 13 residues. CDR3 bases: TGTGCCAGCAGTGGAGACAGGGGCACTGAAGCTTTCTTT. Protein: CASSGDRGTEAFF.

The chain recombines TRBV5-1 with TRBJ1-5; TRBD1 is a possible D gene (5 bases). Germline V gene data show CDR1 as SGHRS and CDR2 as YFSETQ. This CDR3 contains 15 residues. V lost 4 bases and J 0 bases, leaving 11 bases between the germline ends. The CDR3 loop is CASSLGLNSNQPQHF. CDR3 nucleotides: TGCGCCAGCAGCCTGGGACTAAATAGCAATCAGCCCCAGCATTTT.

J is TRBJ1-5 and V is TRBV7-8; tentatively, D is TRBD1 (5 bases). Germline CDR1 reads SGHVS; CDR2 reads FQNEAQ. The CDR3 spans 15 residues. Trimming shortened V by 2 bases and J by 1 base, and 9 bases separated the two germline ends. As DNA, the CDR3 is TGTGCCAGCAGCTTATTCAGGGTCAGCAATCAGCCCCAGCATTTT. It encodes CASSLFRVSNQPQHF.

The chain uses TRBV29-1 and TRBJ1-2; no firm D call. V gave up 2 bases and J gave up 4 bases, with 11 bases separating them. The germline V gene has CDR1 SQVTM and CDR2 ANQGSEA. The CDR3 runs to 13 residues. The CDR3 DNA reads TGCAGCGTTGAACGGACTGATTCCTATGGCTACACCTTC. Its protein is CSVERTDSYGYTF. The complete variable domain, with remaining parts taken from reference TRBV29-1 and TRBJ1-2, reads SAVISQKPSRDICQRGTSLTIQCQVDSQVTMMFWYRQQPGQSLTLIATANQGSEATYESGFVIDKFPISRPNLTFSTLTVSNMSPEDSSIYLCSVERTDSYGYTFGSGTRLTVV.

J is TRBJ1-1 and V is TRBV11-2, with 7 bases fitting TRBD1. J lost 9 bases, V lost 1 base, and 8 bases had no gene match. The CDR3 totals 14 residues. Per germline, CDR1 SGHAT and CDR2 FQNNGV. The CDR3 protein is CASSLGRDSEKAFF. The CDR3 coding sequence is TGTGCCAGCAGCTTAGGCCGGGACAGCGAGAAAGCTTTCTTT. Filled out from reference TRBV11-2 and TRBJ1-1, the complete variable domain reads EAGVAQSPRYKIIEKRQSVAFWCNPISGHATLYWYQQILGQGPKLLIQFQNNGVVDDSQLPKDRFSAERLKGVDSTLKIQPAKLEDSAVYLCASSLGRDSEKAFFGQGTRLTVV.

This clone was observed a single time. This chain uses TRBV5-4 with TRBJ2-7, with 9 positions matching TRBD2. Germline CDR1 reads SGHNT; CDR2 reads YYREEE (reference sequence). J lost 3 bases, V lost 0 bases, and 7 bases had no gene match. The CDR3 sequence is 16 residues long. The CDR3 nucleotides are TGTGCCAGCAGCTTGGGCGGAGCGGGGGGAATCTACGAGCAGTACTTC. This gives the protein CASSLGGAGGIYEQYF.

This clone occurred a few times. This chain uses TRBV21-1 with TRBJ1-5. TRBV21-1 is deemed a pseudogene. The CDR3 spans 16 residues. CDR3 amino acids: CASSKVSSECNQPQHF. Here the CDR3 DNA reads TGTGCCAGCAGCAAAGTAAGTAGCGAGTGTAATCAGCCCCAGCATTTT.

This chain's CDR3 is CASIADYEQYF. CDR3 sequence (DNA): TGTGCCAGCATTGCGGACTACGAGCAGTACTTC. This chain connects TRBV28 to TRBJ2-7; D is uncertain. Germline assignment: CDR1 MDHEN and CDR2 SYDVKM. The CDR3 spans 11 residues. V lost 7 bases and J 3 bases, leaving 7 bases between the germline ends.

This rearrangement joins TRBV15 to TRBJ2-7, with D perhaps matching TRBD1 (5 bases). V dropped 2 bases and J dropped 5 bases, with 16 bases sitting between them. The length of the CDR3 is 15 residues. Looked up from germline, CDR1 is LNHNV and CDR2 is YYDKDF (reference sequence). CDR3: CATSRQGAIVHEQYF. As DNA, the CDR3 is TGTGCCACCAGCAGACAGGGTGCGATTGTCCACGAGCAGTACTTC.

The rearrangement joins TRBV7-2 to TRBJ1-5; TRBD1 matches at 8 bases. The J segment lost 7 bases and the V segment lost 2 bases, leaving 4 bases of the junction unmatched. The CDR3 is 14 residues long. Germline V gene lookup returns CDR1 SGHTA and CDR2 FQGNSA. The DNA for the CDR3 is TGTGCCAGCAGCTTATCAGGGGGCGCACAGCCCCAGCATTTT. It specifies CASSLSGGAQPQHF.

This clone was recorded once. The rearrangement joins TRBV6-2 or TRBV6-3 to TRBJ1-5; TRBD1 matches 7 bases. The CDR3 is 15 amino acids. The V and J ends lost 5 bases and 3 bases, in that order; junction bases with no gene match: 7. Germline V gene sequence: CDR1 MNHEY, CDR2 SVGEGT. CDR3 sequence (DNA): TGTGCCAGCAGTCAGGACAGGATCGACAATCAGCCCCAGCATTTT. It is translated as CASSQDRIDNQPQHF.

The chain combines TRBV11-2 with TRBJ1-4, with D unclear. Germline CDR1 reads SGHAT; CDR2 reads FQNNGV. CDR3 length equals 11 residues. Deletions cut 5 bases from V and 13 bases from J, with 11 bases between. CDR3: CASSRAEGLFF. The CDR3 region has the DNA TGTGCCAGCAGCAGGGCTGAGGGACTGTTTTTT.

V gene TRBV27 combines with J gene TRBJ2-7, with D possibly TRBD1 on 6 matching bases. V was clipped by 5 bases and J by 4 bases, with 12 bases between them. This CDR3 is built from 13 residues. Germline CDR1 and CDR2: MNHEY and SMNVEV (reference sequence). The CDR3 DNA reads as TGTGCCAGCAGTCCTCTGGGGGCTTACGAGCAGTACTTC. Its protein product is CASSPLGAYEQYF.

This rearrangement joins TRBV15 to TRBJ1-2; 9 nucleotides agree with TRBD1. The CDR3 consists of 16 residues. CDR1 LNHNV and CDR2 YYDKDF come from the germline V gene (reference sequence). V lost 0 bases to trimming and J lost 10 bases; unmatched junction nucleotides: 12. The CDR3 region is CATSRDTFPGQGDYTF. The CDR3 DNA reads TGTGCCACCAGCAGAGATACGTTTCCGGGACAGGGAGACTACACCTTC. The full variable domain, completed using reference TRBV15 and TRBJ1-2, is DAMVIQNPRYQVTQFGKPVTLSCSQTLNHNVMYWYQQKSSQAPKLLFHYYDKDFNNEADTPDNFQSRRPNTSFCFLDIRSPGLGDTAMYLCATSRDTFPGQGDYTFGSGTRLTVV.

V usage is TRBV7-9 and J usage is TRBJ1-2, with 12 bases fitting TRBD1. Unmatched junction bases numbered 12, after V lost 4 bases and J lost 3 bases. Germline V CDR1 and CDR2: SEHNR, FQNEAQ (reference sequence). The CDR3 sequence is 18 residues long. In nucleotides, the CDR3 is TGTGCCAGCAGCTCTGCCGGGACAGGGGGCGCGAGGGACTATGGCTACACCTTC. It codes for CASSSAGTGGARDYGYTF.

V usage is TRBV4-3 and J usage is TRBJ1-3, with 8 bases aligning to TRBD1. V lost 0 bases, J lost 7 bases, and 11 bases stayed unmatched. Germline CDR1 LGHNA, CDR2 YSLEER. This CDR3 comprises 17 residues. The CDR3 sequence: CASSQEPVGRGPNTIYF. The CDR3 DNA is TGCGCCAGCAGCCAAGAACCCGTCGGCAGGGGGCCCAACACCATATATTTT.

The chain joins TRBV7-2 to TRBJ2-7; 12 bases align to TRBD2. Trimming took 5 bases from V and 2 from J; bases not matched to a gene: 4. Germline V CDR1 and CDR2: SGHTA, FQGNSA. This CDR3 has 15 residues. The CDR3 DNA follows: TGTGCCAGCAGCAACGGACTAGCGGGGACCTACGAGCAGTACTTC. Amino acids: CASSNGLAGTYEQYF.

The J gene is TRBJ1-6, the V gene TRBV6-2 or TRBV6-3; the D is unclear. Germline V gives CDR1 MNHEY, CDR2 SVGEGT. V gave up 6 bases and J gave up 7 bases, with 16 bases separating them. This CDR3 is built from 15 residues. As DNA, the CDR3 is TGTGCCAGCAGCTCGGGGTTGTTCGGCAATTCACCCCTCCACTTT. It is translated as CASSSGLFGNSPLHF.

CDR3 sequence: CASSELGWEKLFF. CDR3 coding DNA: TGTGCCAGCAGTGAACTAGGATGGGAAAAACTGTTTTTT. This rearrangement joins TRBV6-1 to TRBJ1-4, with no clear D. CDR1 and CDR2 (germline): MNHNS, SASEGT. The CDR3 loop spans 13 amino acids. Trimming stripped 2 bases from V and 8 bases from J, with 9 bases between.

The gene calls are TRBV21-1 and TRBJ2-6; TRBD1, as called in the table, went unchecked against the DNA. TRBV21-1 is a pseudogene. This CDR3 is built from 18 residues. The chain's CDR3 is CASLDATGKGVGANVLTF. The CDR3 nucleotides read TGTGCCAGCCTCGATGCGACAGGGAAAGGAGTCGGGGCCAACGTCCTGACTTTC.

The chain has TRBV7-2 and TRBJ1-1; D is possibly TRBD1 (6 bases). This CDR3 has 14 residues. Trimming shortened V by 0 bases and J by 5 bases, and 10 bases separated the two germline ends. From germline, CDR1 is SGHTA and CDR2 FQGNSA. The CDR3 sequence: CASSLATGGTEAFF. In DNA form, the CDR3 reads TGTGCCAGCAGCTTAGCGACAGGTGGGACTGAAGCTTTCTTT.

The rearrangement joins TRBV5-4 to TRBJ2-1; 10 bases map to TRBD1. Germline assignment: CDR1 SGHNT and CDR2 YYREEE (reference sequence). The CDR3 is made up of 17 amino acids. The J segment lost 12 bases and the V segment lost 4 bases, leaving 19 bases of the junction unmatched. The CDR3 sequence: CASSGGQGIPGSDWQFF. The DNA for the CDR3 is TGTGCCAGCAGCGGGGGACAGGGGATCCCTGGAAGCGATTGGCAGTTCTTC.

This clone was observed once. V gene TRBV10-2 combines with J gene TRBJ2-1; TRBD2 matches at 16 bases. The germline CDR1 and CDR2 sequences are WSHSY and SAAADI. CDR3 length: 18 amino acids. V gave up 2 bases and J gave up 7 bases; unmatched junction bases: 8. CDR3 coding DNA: TGCGCCAGCAGTGAGGGTGGGACTAGCGGGGGGGCACGGAATGAGCAGTTCTTC. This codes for CASSEGGTSGGARNEQFF.

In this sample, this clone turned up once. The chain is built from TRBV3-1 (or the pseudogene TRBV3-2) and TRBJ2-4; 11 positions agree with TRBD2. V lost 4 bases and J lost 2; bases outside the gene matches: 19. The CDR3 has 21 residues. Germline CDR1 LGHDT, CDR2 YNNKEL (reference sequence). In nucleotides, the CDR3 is TGTGCCAGCAGCCTTTCTCGAGGCCTAGCGGGGGGTACCCTACCCAAAAACATTCAGTACTTC. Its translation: CASSLSRGLAGGTLPKNIQYF.

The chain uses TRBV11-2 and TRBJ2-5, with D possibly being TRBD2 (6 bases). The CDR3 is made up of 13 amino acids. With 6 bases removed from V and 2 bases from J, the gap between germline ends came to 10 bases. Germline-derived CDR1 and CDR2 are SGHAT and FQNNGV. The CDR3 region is CASRGLIQETQYF. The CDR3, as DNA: TGTGCCAGCAGGGGACTGATTCAAGAGACCCAGTACTTC.

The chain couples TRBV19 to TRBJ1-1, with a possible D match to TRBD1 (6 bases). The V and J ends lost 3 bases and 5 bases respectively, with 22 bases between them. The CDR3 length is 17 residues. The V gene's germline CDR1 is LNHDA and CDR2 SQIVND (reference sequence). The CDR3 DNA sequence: TGTGCCAGTAGTATGAATGTGGGGCGGACAGTAGAAACTGAAGCTTTCTTT. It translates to CASSMNVGRTVETEAFF.

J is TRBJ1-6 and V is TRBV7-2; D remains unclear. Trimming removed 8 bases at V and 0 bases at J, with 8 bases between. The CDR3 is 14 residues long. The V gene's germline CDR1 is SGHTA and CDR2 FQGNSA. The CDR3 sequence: CASAQISYNSPLHF. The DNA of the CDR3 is TGTGCCAGCGCCCAGATCTCCTATAATTCACCCCTCCACTTT. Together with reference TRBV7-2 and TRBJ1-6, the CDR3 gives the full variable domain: GAGVSQSPSNKVTEKGKDVELRCDPISGHTALYWYRQSLGQGLEFLIYFQGNSAPDKSGLPSDRFSAERTGGSVSTLTIQRTQQEDSAVYLCASAQISYNSPLHFGNGTRLTVT.

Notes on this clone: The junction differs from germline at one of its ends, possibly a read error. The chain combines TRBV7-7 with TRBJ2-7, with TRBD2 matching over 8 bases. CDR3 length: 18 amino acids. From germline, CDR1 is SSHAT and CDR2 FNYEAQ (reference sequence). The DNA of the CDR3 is TGTGCTAGCAGCTTAGGAGATTGCGGGGGGTGGAACTCCTACGAGCAGTACTTC. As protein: CASSLGDCGGWNSYEQYF.